This T cell receptor beta chain was retrieved from a study of T cell repertoires in aging, cancer and after chemotherapy. Study-level information: Donors were grouped into six age bands spanning 30 or younger through 70 or older.

Rearranged V-D-J TRB sequences were amplified with a mixed TRB-A/B primer pool. Each CDR3 protein is one row after TCRdb ran MiXCR on the multiplex PCR reads. Among approximately 5,000 distinct CDR3 sequences listed, about a quarter were seen once. The CDR3 consists of 14 residues. Germline V gene data show CDR1 as MNHEY and CDR2 as SVGAGI. Trimming removed 2 bases at V and 4 bases at J, with 11 bases between. As concerns this clonotype: Its antigen is unidentified.

The study, taken as a whole, reports: Thymic emigration or peripheral T cell expansion may be impaired by lymphoid organ infiltration in hematological cancer. The repertoire data cannot show anything about immunological memory following chemotherapy. In healthy donors, age-related TCR diversity loss mainly reflected lost richness.

The template was genomic DNA from peripheral blood, not RNA. Material: blood. The V and J genes are TRBV6-5 and TRBJ1-2; a weak D match, TRBD1 (5 bases). The receptor's source is a human donor with a blood cancer. The CDR3 nucleotides read TGTGCCAGCAGTTACACATCAGGGCCCTATGGCTACACCTTC. Translated: CASSYTSGPYGYTF.